Presented here are 9 T cell receptor beta chains from one specimen sequenced in a study of human thymus T cells. Obtained as resections during corrective heart surgery, the thymus tissue was then studied. Some clones are missing from TCRdb's copy, which holds only in-frame ones; the method was immunoSEQ multiplex PCR. The sample has around 120,000 clones, 90% to 95% seen once. Sequenced: thymus tissue. These TCRs come from a boy younger than two with a congenital heart defect but otherwise immunologically healthy.

CDR3 sequence reads: CASSEWVGYTF. The CDR3 bases are TGTGCCAGCAGTGAATGGGTGGGCTACACCTTC. The rearrangement links TRBV6-1 to TRBJ1-2, with D hard to call. The CDR3 consists of 11 residues. V was shortened by 2 bases and J by 8 bases, with 6 bases between the two germline ends. The germline V gene has CDR1 MNHNS and CDR2 SASEGT.

The V call is TRBV2, the J call TRBJ2-7; D is perhaps TRBD1 (7 bases). Germline V CDR1 and CDR2: SNHLY, FYNNEI. CDR3 length: 10 amino acids. Trimming took 9 bases from V and 6 from J, leaving 9 bases between them. The CDR3 loop reads CASQGGEQYF. Written as DNA, the CDR3 is TGTGCCAGTCAGGGGGGCGAGCAGTACTTC.

V and J are TRBV28 and TRBJ1-2; 10 nucleotides align to TRBD1. Germline values: CDR1 MDHEN, CDR2 SYDVKM. V was clipped by 8 bases and J by 4 bases; unmatched bases: 13. This CDR3 is 16 amino acids long. The CDR3 DNA is TGTGCCAGCGGACCCTTTGGGGGGACAGGGGCCTATGGCTACACCTTC. This codes for CASGPFGGTGAYGYTF.

The V and J genes are TRBV28 and TRBJ1-5; D ambiguous. The CDR3 has 14 amino acids. Trimming pared 2 bases from V and 5 bases from J, leaving 10 bases between. CDR1 and CDR2 (germline): MDHEN, SYDVKM. CDR3 nucleotide sequence: TGTGCCAGCAGTTTAGCGGGGAGATATCAGCCCCAGCATTTT. This translates into CASSLAGRYQPQHF.

The chain has TRBV30 and TRBJ2-7; D may be TRBD2 (6 bases). The CDR3 sequence is 13 residues long. Germline V gene sequence: CDR1 GTSNPN, CDR2 SVGIG (reference sequence). Trimming took off 3 bases at V and 4 bases at J, with 13 bases between the two ends. The CDR3 here is CAWRDSGPYEQYF. The CDR3 DNA reads TGTGCCTGGAGAGATAGCGGCCCTTACGAGCAGTACTTC. Using reference TRBV30 and TRBJ2-7 for the parts outside the CDR3, the full variable domain is SQTIHQWPATLVQPVGSPLSLECTVEGTSNPNLYWYRQAAGRGLQLLFYSVGIGQISSEVPQNLSASRPQDRQFILSSKKLLLSDSGFYLCAWRDSGPYEQYFGPGTRLTVT.

The chain couples TRBV2 to TRBJ1-2, with D unresolved. Trimming removed 6 bases at V and 5 bases at J, with 13 bases between. CDR3 length: 13 residues. The germline V gene has CDR1 SNHLY and CDR2 FYNNEI. The DNA of the CDR3 is TGTGCCAGCAGATTTAACCGGGGTTATGGCTACACCTTC. This sequence encodes CASRFNRGYGYTF.

The chain links TRBV4-3 to TRBJ1-2; D is unclear. This CDR3 comprises 16 residues. The germline V gene encodes CDR1 LGHNA and CDR2 YSLEER. Trimming pared 2 bases from V and 4 bases from J, leaving 17 bases between. In DNA form, the CDR3 reads TGCGCCAGCAGCCAAAACCGCCCGACCGCCGCCTATGGCTACACCTTC. Residues: CASSQNRPTAAYGYTF.

This chain connects TRBV30 to TRBJ2-7, with 8 positions matching TRBD1. The CDR3 runs to 14 residues. Germline V gene lookup returns CDR1 GTSNPN and CDR2 SVGIG (reference sequence). V lost 0 bases and J lost 2; bases outside the gene matches: 3. In DNA form, the CDR3 reads TGTGCCTGGAGTGTGACAGGGGCTACCTACGAGCAGTACTTC. Translation: CAWSVTGATYEQYF.

This clone appeared a few times. The sample contains more than one DNA sequence encoding this CDR3. The J gene is TRBJ2-2, the V gene TRBV9; D not certain. The CDR3 spans 12 residues. The V end was cut by 4 bases, the J end by 2 bases, with 3 bases between. CDR1 is SGDLS and CDR2 is YYNGEE in the germline V gene. CDR3 coding DNA: TGTGCCAGCAGCCTTAACACCGGGGAGCTGTTTTTT. Translation gives CASSLNTGELFF.